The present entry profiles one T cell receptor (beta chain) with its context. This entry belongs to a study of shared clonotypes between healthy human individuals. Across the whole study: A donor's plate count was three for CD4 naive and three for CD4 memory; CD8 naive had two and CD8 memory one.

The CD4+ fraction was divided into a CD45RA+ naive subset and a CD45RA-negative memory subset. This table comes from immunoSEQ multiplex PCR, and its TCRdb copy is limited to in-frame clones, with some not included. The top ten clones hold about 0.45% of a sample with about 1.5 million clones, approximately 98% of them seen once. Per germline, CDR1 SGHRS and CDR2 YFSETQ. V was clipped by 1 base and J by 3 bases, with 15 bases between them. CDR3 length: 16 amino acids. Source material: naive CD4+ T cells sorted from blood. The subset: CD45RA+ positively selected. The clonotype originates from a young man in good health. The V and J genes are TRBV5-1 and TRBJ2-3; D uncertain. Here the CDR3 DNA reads TGCGCCAGCAGCTTGTGGCGGCCCGATGGGACAGATACGCAGTATTTT. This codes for CASSLWRPDGTDTQYF.